These 7 T cell receptor beta chains came from one sample sequenced in a study of control samples from healthy donors and cancer patients (dated by TCRdb to the early 2020s). Libraries were constructed by the immunoSEQ multiplex PCR assay. TCRdb stores this immuneACCESS table with in-frame sequences only. Part of the clones is absent; in the studies checked, under half of the shortfall reflects unresolved V genes, and no reason is known for the rest. Present in this sample are some 110,000 clones, 83% of which were seen just once. Approximately 13% of the sample belongs to the ten largest clones. The sequenced material came from blood. The origin of the receptors is a woman aged 50 to 65 in good health.

The chain carries TRBV7-8 and TRBJ1-2; D ambiguous. The CDR3 runs to 14 residues. The V end lost 3 bases, the J end lost 0 bases, and 8 bases lay between the germline ends. Looked up from germline, CDR1 is SGHVS and CDR2 is FQNEAQ. CDR3: CASSFRNTNYGYTF. DNA for the CDR3: TGTGCCAGCAGCTTTAGAAATACTAACTATGGCTACACCTTC.

V usage is TRBV7-2 and J usage is TRBJ2-1, with 9 bases that match TRBD2. Germline V gene lookup returns CDR1 SGHTA and CDR2 FQGNSA. The CDR3 totals 16 residues. Trimming took 2 bases from V and 4 from J; bases not matched to a gene: 6. DNA of the CDR3: TGTGCCAGCAGCTTAATCGCGGGGGGGGGTTACAATGAGCAGTTCTTC. It yields the protein CASSLIAGGGYNEQFF.

The rearrangement joins TRBV15 to TRBJ1-5, with TRBD1 as a possible D gene (5 bases). V was pared by 0 bases and J by 6 bases, with 15 bases between. The CDR3 has 16 amino acids. The germline CDR1 and CDR2 sequences are LNHNV and YYDKDF (reference sequence). The CDR3 nucleotides are TGTGCCACCAGCAGAGATGGGCAGGGCGGGGGTCAGCCCCAGCATTTT. This codes for CATSRDGQGGGQPQHF.

V and J are TRBV19 and TRBJ2-1, with D possibly matching TRBD1 (6 bases). The V end lost 1 base, the J end lost 5 bases, and 12 bases lay between the germline ends. The CDR3 runs to 15 residues. Germline V gene data show CDR1 as LNHDA and CDR2 as SQIVND (reference sequence). The CDR3 region has the DNA TGTGCCAGTAGTATAGGGGGGCTTGGGAACAATGAGCAGTTCTTC. It specifies CASSIGGLGNNEQFF. Together with reference TRBV19 and TRBJ2-1, the CDR3 gives the full variable domain: DGGITQSPKYLFRKEGQNVTLSCEQNLNHDAMYWYRQDPGQGLRLIYYSQIVNDFQKGDIAEGYSVSREKKESFPLTVTSAQKNPTAFYLCASSIGGLGNNEQFFGPGTRLTVL.

For the CDR3, the DNA is TGTGCCAGCAGCGTAGTCGGGGAGACCCAGTACTTC. Its protein is CASSVVGETQYF. The rearrangement uses TRBV7-9 and TRBJ2-5; D is uncertain. Between the trimmed V and J ends, which lost 5 bases and 5 bases, there was a span of 9 bases. Per the germline V gene, CDR1 is SEHNR and CDR2 is FQNEAQ (reference sequence). The CDR3 consists of 12 residues.

V gene TRBV24-1 combines with J gene TRBJ1-2; unclear D gene. Trimming removed 6 bases at V and 6 bases at J, with 10 bases between. CDR1 KGHDR and CDR2 SFDVKD come from the germline V gene. This CDR3 spans 12 amino acids. The CDR3 DNA is TGTGCCACCAGTCACGGCCCGAATGGCTACACCTTC. It specifies CATSHGPNGYTF.

The genes are TRBV2 and TRBJ2-5; 7 nucleotides line up with TRBD2. With V trimmed by 7 bases and J by 0 bases, 11 bases remained unmatched. Germline V gene sequence: CDR1 SNHLY, CDR2 FYNNEI. The CDR3 length is 16 residues. CDR3 DNA sequence: TGTGCCAGCAAAACGGAGGGAGGGATGTACCAAGAGACCCAGTACTTC. It specifies CASKTEGGMYQETQYF.